Each of the 18 T cell receptor beta chains below was sequenced from the same sample in a study of blood T cells in healthy people across ages. It was with a sample-barcoded 5' primer and a J-beta primer mix that a second PCR of roughly 7 to 12 cycles was run. TCRdb redid the calling of the 5' RACE reads with MiXCR, one entry per CDR3 protein. The sample holds about 1,400,000 distinct CDR3 sequences; roughly 40% are singletons and the top ten take 7.9%. Specimen: blood. The receptor source for this set is a woman under 30 in good health.

This sequence joins TRBV20-1 and TRBJ1-2; TRBD1 matches 8 bases. V was pared by 0 bases and J by 8 bases, with 5 bases of the junction left unmatched. The CDR3 has 13 amino acids. Germline assignment: CDR1 DFQATT and CDR2 SNEGSKA (reference sequence). CDR3 in amino acids: CSARESGGLGYTF. In DNA form, the CDR3 reads TGCAGTGCTAGAGAATCAGGGGGCTTGGGCTACACCTTC.

Ten or more counts support this clonotype. The chain combines TRBV12-3 or TRBV12-4 with TRBJ1-5; no clear D gene. V was cut by 4 bases and J by 4 bases, with 8 bases left in between. The CDR3 contains 13 residues. The CDR3 sequence: CASSSGGNQPQHF. CDR3 sequence (DNA): TGTGCCAGCAGTTCGGGAGGGAATCAGCCCCAGCATTTT.

This chain connects TRBV12-3 or TRBV12-4 to TRBJ1-5; D uncertain. The V gene lost 5 bases and the J gene lost 1 base, with 15 bases spanning the gap. The CDR3 length is 16 residues. DNA for the CDR3: TGTGCCAGCAGTCCCCAAGGTGTGGTAAGCAATCAGCCCCAGCATTTT. This encodes CASSPQGVVSNQPQHF.

This chain joins TRBV2 and TRBJ2-7; D might be TRBD2 (6 bases). Per germline, CDR1 SNHLY and CDR2 FYNNEI. The V and J ends lost 4 bases and 3 bases respectively, with 13 bases between them. The CDR3 runs to 14 residues. The CDR3 reads CASSGDSAGYEQYF. The CDR3 region has the DNA TGTGCCAGCAGTGGGGACTCCGCAGGCTACGAGCAGTACTTC.

The rearrangement links TRBV9 to TRBJ1-2; the D is unclear. The CDR3 runs 14 residues. V dropped 0 bases and J dropped 4 bases, with 10 bases sitting between them. Germline V gene data show CDR1 as SGDLS and CDR2 as YYNGEE. The CDR3 nucleotides are TGTGCCAGCAGCGTAGGGATGGGCAGCTATGGCTACACCTTC. Amino acid sequence: CASSVGMGSYGYTF.

The J gene is TRBJ2-5, the V gene TRBV12-5; D gene uncertain. In germline, CDR1 is LGHNT, CDR2 FRNRAP. V shed 4 bases and J shed 11 bases, with 11 bases lying between them. CDR3 length: 11 amino acids. The CDR3 is CASGYGDEQYF. The CDR3 region has the DNA TGTGCTAGTGGTTATGGAGATGAGCAGTACTTC.

This clonotype was counted many times. The gene calls are TRBV5-6 and TRBJ2-4, with D possibly being TRBD2 (6 bases). CDR1 is SGHDT and CDR2 is YYEEEE in the germline V gene. The CDR3 contains 15 residues. Trimming removed 3 bases from V and 1 base from J, with 11 bases in between. The CDR3 DNA sequence: TGTGCCAGCAGCTCGGCGGGAACGGCCAAAAACATTCAGTACTTC. It yields the protein CASSSAGTAKNIQYF.

In its sample, this clonotype was seen a few times. The chain couples TRBV6-5 to TRBJ2-1, with D possibly TRBD2 on 6 matching bases. Trimming removed 1 base from V and 4 bases from J, with 11 bases in between. This CDR3 contains 15 residues. CDR1 and CDR2 from the germline V gene are MNHEY and SVGAGI. The chain's CDR3 is CASSYWGGGYNEQFF. The DNA of the CDR3 is TGTGCCAGCAGTTACTGGGGAGGAGGTTACAATGAGCAGTTCTTC.

This chain connects TRBV11-2 to TRBJ2-1; 7 bases line up with TRBD2. CDR1 is SGHAT and CDR2 is FQNNGV in the germline V gene. V was pared by 4 bases and J by 7 bases, with 16 bases of the junction left unmatched. This CDR3 comprises 17 residues. The CDR3 DNA is TGTGCCAGCAGCTCCGCGACGACTAGCCCTTTTGATAATGAGCAGTTCTTC. Translating gives CASSSATTSPFDNEQFF.

This clonotype was detected only a few times. This rearrangement joins TRBV7-2 to TRBJ1-5; D is undetermined. Between the trimmed V and J ends, which lost 1 base and 6 bases, there was a span of 7 bases. CDR3 length: 13 residues. CDR1 SGHTA and CDR2 FQGNSA come from the germline V gene. CDR3 coding DNA: TGTGCCAGCAGCTTAGGTGGGGTTCAGCCCCAGCATTTT. This codes for CASSLGGVQPQHF.

J is TRBJ2-1 and V is TRBV29-1, with a possible D match to TRBD1 (5 bases). V lost 3 bases, J lost 6 bases, and 15 bases lay in between. CDR3 length: 14 residues. The germline CDR1 and CDR2 sequences are SQVTM and ANQGSEA. This CDR3 is CSVDLDTLSNEQFF. The CDR3 DNA is TGCAGCGTTGATCTGGACACCTTATCCAATGAGCAGTTCTTC.

In DNA form, the CDR3 reads TGTGCCTGGAGTGTAGGGCAGGGAAATTCACCCCTCCACTTT. Amino acids: CAWSVGQGNSPLHF. The chain couples TRBV30 to TRBJ1-6; weak D call: TRBD1 (5 bases). V was shortened by 0 bases and J by 7 bases, with 10 bases between the two germline ends. Germline lookup yields CDR1 GTSNPN and CDR2 SVGIG (reference sequence). This CDR3 is built from 14 residues.

CDR3 sequence (DNA): TGTGCCAGCAGCGTAGGGACAGGCGGGGCTTTCTTT. It specifies CASSVGTGGAFF. The chain carries TRBV9 and TRBJ1-1; 7 bases fit TRBD1. The CDR3 extends over 12 amino acids. Losses at the gene ends were 0 bases for V and 11 bases for J; bases not matched to a gene: 4. CDR1 and CDR2 from the germline V gene are SGDLS and YYNGEE.

This clonotype is a singleton in its sample. This chain connects TRBV10-3 to TRBJ1-2; TRBD1 aligns across 7 bases. The V gene's germline CDR1 is ENHRY and CDR2 SYGVKD. The J segment lost 8 bases and the V segment lost 6 bases, leaving 9 bases of the junction unmatched. This CDR3 is 13 amino acids long. The CDR3 DNA reads TGTGCCATCAGCCCTGACAGGGATCAGGGCTACACCTTC. As protein: CAISPDRDQGYTF.

V and J are TRBV2 and TRBJ1-5, with a tentative D call TRBD1 (6 bases). CDR1 and CDR2 from the germline V gene are SNHLY and FYNNEI. V gave up 4 bases and J gave up 5 bases, with 12 bases separating them. The CDR3 length is 14 residues. The CDR3 nucleotides read TGTGCCAGCAGTGCAGGGGACGAATATCAGCCCCAGCATTTT. Translating it yields CASSAGDEYQPQHF.

CDR3 protein: CATSGLTRNSNQPQHF. The CDR3 region has the DNA TGTGCCACCAGCGGGTTGACAAGGAATAGCAATCAGCCCCAGCATTTT. V gene TRBV15 combines with J gene TRBJ1-5; D remains unclear. Germline CDR1 reads LNHNV; CDR2 reads YYDKDF (reference sequence). The V end was cut by 5 bases, the J end by 0 bases, with 14 bases between. The CDR3 length is 16 residues.

The chain links TRBV5-6 to TRBJ2-3; D unclear. Trimming cost V 3 bases and J 4 bases, with 12 bases left between them. Germline V gene sequence: CDR1 SGHDT, CDR2 YYEEEE. This CDR3 contains 14 residues. CDR3 DNA sequence: TGTGCCAGCAGCTACCCTATTATGCCAGATACGCAGTATTTT. This codes for CASSYPIMPDTQYF. Full variable domain (outside the CDR3, taken from reference TRBV5-6 and TRBJ2-3): DAGVTQSPTHLIKTRGQQVTLRCSPKSGHDTVSWYQQALGQGPQFIFQYYEEEERQRGNFPDRFSGHQFPNYSSELNVNALLLGDSALYLCASSYPIMPDTQYFGPGTRLTVL.

This clonotype was counted a few times. The rearrangement joins TRBV12-3 or TRBV12-4 to TRBJ1-2; D ambiguous. CDR3 length: 12 amino acids. V was trimmed by 3 bases and J by 4 bases, leaving 6 bases between them. DNA of the CDR3: TGTGCCAGCAGTTTGCCACCCTATGGCTACACCTTC. Amino acids: CASSLPPYGYTF.